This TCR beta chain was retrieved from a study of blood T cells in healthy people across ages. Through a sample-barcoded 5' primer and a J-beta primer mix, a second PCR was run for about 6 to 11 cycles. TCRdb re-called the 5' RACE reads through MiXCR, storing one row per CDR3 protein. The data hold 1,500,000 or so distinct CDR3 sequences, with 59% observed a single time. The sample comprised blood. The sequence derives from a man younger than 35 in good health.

The CDR3 is CSASRAGAEQYF. The CDR3 DNA reads as TGCAGTGCTAGCCGCGCCGGGGCCGAGCAGTACTTC. The chain couples TRBV20-1 to TRBJ2-7; either TRBD1 or TRBD2 may supply D (5 bases each). Germline lookup yields CDR1 DFQATT and CDR2 SNEGSKA (reference sequence). The CDR3 totals 12 residues. The V and J ends lost 3 bases and 6 bases respectively, with 12 bases between them.